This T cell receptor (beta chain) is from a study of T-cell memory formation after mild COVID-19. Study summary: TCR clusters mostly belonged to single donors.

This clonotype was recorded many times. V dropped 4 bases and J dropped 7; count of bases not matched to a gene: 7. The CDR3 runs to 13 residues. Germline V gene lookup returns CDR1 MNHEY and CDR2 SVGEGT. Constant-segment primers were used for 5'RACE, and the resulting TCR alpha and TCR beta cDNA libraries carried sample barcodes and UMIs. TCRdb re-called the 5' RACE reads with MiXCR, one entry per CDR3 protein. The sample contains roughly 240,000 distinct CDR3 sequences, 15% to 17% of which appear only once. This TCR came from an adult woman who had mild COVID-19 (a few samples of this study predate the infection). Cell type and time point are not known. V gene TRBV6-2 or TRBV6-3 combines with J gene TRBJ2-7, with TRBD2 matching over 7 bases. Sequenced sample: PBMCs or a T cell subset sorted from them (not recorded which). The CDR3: CASSSTGGGEQYF. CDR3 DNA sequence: TGTGCCAGCAGTTCTACGGGAGGAGGGGAGCAGTACTTC.